These 8 T cell receptor beta chains came from one sample sequenced in a study of T cell responses to AZD1222 COVID-19 vaccine. Clones were sequenced by immunoSEQ multiplex PCR, and TCRdb holds only the in-frame ones, with some missing. The sample holds 150,000 to 190,000 clones, less than 95% seen once. The sample in question was peripheral blood, obtained on day 0 of AZD1222 vaccination. All receptors derive from an adult in good health.

The DNA of the CDR3 is TGCGCCAGCAGCCAAGGTTTCGAGGACACAACTAATGAAAAACTGTTTTTT. Residues: CASSQGFEDTTNEKLFF. The chain combines TRBV4-1 with TRBJ1-4, with D perhaps TRBD1 (5 bases). V was pared by 1 base and J by 0 bases, with 12 bases between. The CDR3 covers 17 residues. Per germline, CDR1 MGHRA and CDR2 YSYEKL.

This chain connects TRBV28 to TRBJ1-5; possibly TRBD1 for D (6 bases). V lost 2 bases to trimming and J lost 3 bases, with 11 bases between them. The CDR3 is made up of 15 amino acids. CDR1 and CDR2 from the germline V gene are MDHEN and SYDVKM. The CDR3 is CASSLQGHINQPQHF. The CDR3 DNA follows: TGTGCCAGCAGTTTACAGGGACATATCAATCAGCCCCAGCATTTT.

The rearrangement uses TRBV5-1 and TRBJ2-7; 9 nucleotides agree with TRBD1. The junction had 11 bases not matched to a gene; V was cut back by 4 bases and J by 6 bases. This CDR3 region has 15 residues. Germline V gives CDR1 SGHRS, CDR2 YFSETQ. CDR3 amino acids: CASSGSGTGSREQYF. Here the CDR3 DNA reads TGCGCCAGCAGCGGTTCCGGGACAGGGTCGCGCGAGCAGTACTTC.

V gene TRBV5-1 combines with J gene TRBJ1-2; the match to TRBD1 covers 7 bases. The CDR3 is 15 residues long. Germline CDR1 and CDR2: SGHRS and YFSETQ. J gave up 4 bases and V 3 bases, and 9 bases lay outside the gene matches. The CDR3 bases are TGCGCCAGCAGCTATCGGACAGGACCCATCTATGGCTACACCTTC. This encodes CASSYRTGPIYGYTF.

This clone occurred a few times. The rearrangement links TRBV2 to TRBJ2-4; the D is unclear. Trimming took 2 bases from V and 0 from J, leaving 11 bases between them. Germline CDR1 SNHLY, CDR2 FYNNEI. This CDR3 contains 16 residues. CDR3 residues: CASSEKGQLAKNIQYF. The CDR3 coding sequence is TGTGCCAGCAGTGAAAAGGGCCAACTAGCCAAAAACATTCAGTACTTC.

This clone was seen only once. The chain employs TRBV12-3 or TRBV12-4 and TRBJ1-2, with D tentatively TRBD1 (5 bases). V lost 11 bases and J lost 5, with 15 bases in between. The CDR3 covers 12 residues. In DNA form, the CDR3 reads TGTGCCTCTTTCCGGGACTTATATGGCTACACCTTC. Translation gives CASFRDLYGYTF.

A single count supports this clone. In DNA, the CDR3 is TGTGCCAGCAGTTTTAAAAAGGGGCCAACCACCCGCTCTGGAAACACCATATATTTT. This gives the protein CASSFKKGPTTRSGNTIYF. The chain combines TRBV28 with TRBJ1-3, with D possibly TRBD1 on 5 matching bases. The V end lost 3 bases, the J end lost 0 bases, and 21 bases lay between the germline ends. The CDR3 loop spans 19 amino acids. Germline V gene data show CDR1 as MDHEN and CDR2 as SYDVKM.

Turning to this clone: In the same sample, other DNA sequences code for this CDR3. The chain employs TRBV28 and TRBJ1-5, with unresolved D. The germline gives CDR1 MDHEN, CDR2 SYDVKM. The CDR3 covers 11 residues. V dropped 6 bases and J dropped 3 bases, with 3 bases sitting between them. The CDR3 DNA is TGTGCCAGCAGAAACAATCAGCCCCAGCATTTT. Translating gives CASRNNQPQHF.